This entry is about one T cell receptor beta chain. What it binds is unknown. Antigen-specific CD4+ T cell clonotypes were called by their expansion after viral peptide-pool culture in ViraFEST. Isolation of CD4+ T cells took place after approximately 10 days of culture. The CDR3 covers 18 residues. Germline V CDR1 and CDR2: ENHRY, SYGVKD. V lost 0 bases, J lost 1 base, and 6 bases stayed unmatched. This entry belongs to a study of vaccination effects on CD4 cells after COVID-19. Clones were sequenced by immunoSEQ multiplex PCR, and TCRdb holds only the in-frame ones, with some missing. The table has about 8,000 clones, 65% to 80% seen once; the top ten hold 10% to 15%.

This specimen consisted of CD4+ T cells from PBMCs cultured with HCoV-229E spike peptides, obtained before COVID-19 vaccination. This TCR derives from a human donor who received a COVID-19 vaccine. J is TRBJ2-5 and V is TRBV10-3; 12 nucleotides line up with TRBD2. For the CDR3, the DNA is TGTGCCATCAGTGAGTCGAATGCTAGCGGGAGGGCCCAAGAGACCCAGTACTTC. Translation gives CAISESNASGRAQETQYF.